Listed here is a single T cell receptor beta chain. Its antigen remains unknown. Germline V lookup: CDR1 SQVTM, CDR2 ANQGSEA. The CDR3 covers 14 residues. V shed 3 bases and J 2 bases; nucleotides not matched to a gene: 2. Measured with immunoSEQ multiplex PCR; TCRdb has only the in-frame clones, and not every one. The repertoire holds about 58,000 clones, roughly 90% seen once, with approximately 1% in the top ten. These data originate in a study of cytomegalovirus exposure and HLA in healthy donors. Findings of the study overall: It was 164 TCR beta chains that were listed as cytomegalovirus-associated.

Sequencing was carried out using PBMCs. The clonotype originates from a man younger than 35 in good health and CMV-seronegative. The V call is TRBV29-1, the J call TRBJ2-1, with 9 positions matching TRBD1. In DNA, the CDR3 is TGCAGCGTTGATGGGACAGGGCCCTACAATGAGCAGTTCTTC. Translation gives CSVDGTGPYNEQFF.